The 24 T cell receptor beta chains in this list originate from one sample, sequenced in a study of radiation and T cells in renal cell carcinoma. Using immunoSEQ multiplex PCR, the repertoire was profiled, and TCRdb retains in-frame clones only, with some absent. The sample holds about 64,000 clones, around three quarters seen once. Time point indicated: blood 4 weeks post-SBRT, at nephrectomy. The treatment here: 15 Gy SBRT to primary tumor, nephrectomy 4 weeks later. The specimen comprised blood, sampled from a patient whose treatment included radiotherapy and nephrectomy. All receptors come from a man aged 60 to 75 with renal cell carcinoma.

V usage is TRBV9 and J usage is TRBJ2-1, with 11 nucleotides matching TRBD1. V lost 4 bases and J lost 6; bases outside the gene matches: 9. Germline CDR1 is SGDLS and CDR2 is YYNGEE. This CDR3 comprises 16 residues. The CDR3 nucleotides read TGTGCCAGCAGCTCCCACCGGGACAGGGGGGGCAATGAGCAGTTCTTC. As protein: CASSSHRDRGGNEQFF.

This clone appeared once. The chain joins TRBV7-8 to TRBJ1-2; D uncertain. Trimming removed 1 base at V and 3 bases at J, with 9 bases between. CDR1 SGHVS and CDR2 FQNEAQ come from the germline V gene. CDR3 length: 14 residues. The CDR3 bases are TGTGCCAGCAGCTTAGGGCGGAGGGACTATGGCTACACCTTC. This sequence encodes CASSLGRRDYGYTF.

This clone was recorded a few times. The chain recombines TRBV19 with TRBJ1-1; unclear D gene. Trimming removed 4 bases at V and 1 base at J, with 13 bases between. This CDR3 spans 15 amino acids. CDR1 is LNHDA and CDR2 is SQIVND in the germline V gene (reference sequence). This chain's CDR3 is CASSRVSAGNTEAFF. The CDR3 DNA follows: TGTGCCAGTAGTAGGGTCTCCGCGGGGAACACTGAAGCTTTCTTT.

The V gene is TRBV6-1, the J gene TRBJ1-5; 8 bases are a match to TRBD1. From germline, CDR1 is MNHNS and CDR2 SASEGT. The CDR3 covers 19 residues. J was trimmed by 1 base and V by 2 bases; bases with no gene match: 13. This CDR3 is CASSERRDRGLLSNQPQHF. The CDR3 DNA is TGTGCCAGCAGTGAACGTCGAGACAGGGGCCTACTGAGCAATCAGCCCCAGCATTTT.

The chain carries TRBV29-1 and TRBJ1-1; D remains unclear. The germline CDR1 and CDR2 sequences are SQVTM and ANQGSEA. The CDR3 totals 13 residues. The V end lost 5 bases, the J end lost 0 bases, and 10 bases lay between the germline ends. This CDR3 reads CSVRRELNTEAFF. The CDR3 DNA follows: TGCAGCGTTCGGAGAGAGCTGAACACTGAAGCTTTCTTT.

This clone was seen once. The V call is TRBV6-1, the J call TRBJ1-5; 9 bases map to TRBD1. The CDR3 is made up of 14 amino acids. Germline lookup yields CDR1 MNHNS and CDR2 SASEGT. V lost 5 bases to trimming and J lost 7 bases; unmatched junction nucleotides: 6. The CDR3: CASSRQGDRQPQHF. The CDR3 DNA reads TGTGCCAGCAGTAGACAGGGGGATCGACAGCCCCAGCATTTT.

This clone was recorded once. V usage is TRBV7-8 and J usage is TRBJ2-3; perhaps TRBD2 as D (6 bases). CDR1 is SGHVS, CDR2 FQNEAQ, per germline. Trimming took 0 bases from V and 3 from J, leaving 10 bases between them. CDR3 length: 15 amino acids. In nucleotides, the CDR3 is TGTGCCAGCAGCTTAGCGCGTGCGGGGACAGATACGCAGTATTTT. Encoded protein: CASSLARAGTDTQYF.

The chain uses TRBV15 and TRBJ1-1; 7 nucleotides line up with TRBD1. Germline V gives CDR1 LNHNV, CDR2 YYDKDF (reference sequence). Trimming at V came to 4 bases and at J to 3 bases, leaving 5 bases not matched to a gene. The CDR3 spans 14 residues. The CDR3 protein is CATSKGGFDTEAFF. The CDR3 DNA sequence: TGTGCCACCAGCAAAGGGGGCTTTGACACTGAAGCTTTCTTT.

The J gene is TRBJ2-2, the V gene TRBV5-1; possibly TRBD1 for D (5 bases). V lost 4 bases and J 0 bases, leaving 10 bases between the germline ends. The CDR3 spans 15 residues. CDR1 is SGHRS and CDR2 is YFSETQ in the germline V gene. The CDR3 DNA reads TGCGCCAGCAGCACGACAGCCTCGAACACCGGGGAGCTGTTTTTT. Protein product: CASSTTASNTGELFF.

The CDR3 DNA is TGTGCCAGCAGTTACGGGACAGGGTACAATGAGCAGTTCTTC. Amino acid sequence: CASSYGTGYNEQFF. This sequence joins TRBV27 and TRBJ2-1, with 9 bases lining up with TRBD1. CDR3 length: 14 amino acids. CDR1 is MNHEY and CDR2 is SMNVEV in the germline V gene (reference sequence). The V gene end was trimmed by 4 bases and the J gene end by 4 bases; junction bases not matched to a gene: 2.

This clone was detected only a few times. The V gene is TRBV5-6, the J gene TRBJ1-5; no firm D call. In germline, CDR1 is SGHDT, CDR2 YYEEEE. The length of the CDR3 is 13 residues. V was shortened by 4 bases and J by 2 bases, with 7 bases between the two germline ends. In DNA, the CDR3 is TGTGCCAGCAGCCAATGGGGCAATCAGCCCCAGCATTTT. It specifies CASSQWGNQPQHF. Looking up the rest from reference TRBV5-6 and TRBJ1-5 gives the full variable domain: DAGVTQSPTHLIKTRGQQVTLRCSPKSGHDTVSWYQQALGQGPQFIFQYYEEEERQRGNFPDRFSGHQFPNYSSELNVNALLLGDSALYLCASSQWGNQPQHFGDGTRLSIL.

The V and J genes are TRBV20-1 and TRBJ2-7; no definite D call. This CDR3 spans 11 amino acids. V lost 5 bases and J 5 bases, leaving 10 bases between the germline ends. Germline assignment: CDR1 DFQATT and CDR2 SNEGSKA (reference sequence). CDR3 amino acids: CSAGRGHEQYF. The DNA of the CDR3 is TGCAGTGCTGGTCGTGGGCACGAGCAGTACTTC.

The chain recombines TRBV11-2 with TRBJ2-2; no firm D call. V gave up 0 bases and J gave up 4 bases, with 6 bases separating them. This CDR3 has 14 amino acids. Germline V gives CDR1 SGHAT, CDR2 FQNNGV. The CDR3, as DNA: TGTGCCAGCAGCTTAGATCAGAGCACCGGGGAGCTGTTTTTT. Its protein is CASSLDQSTGELFF.

This clone has just one count. The chain couples TRBV6-5 to TRBJ1-1; no firm D call. The V gene's germline CDR1 is MNHEY and CDR2 SVGAGI. V lost 3 bases and J 4 bases, leaving 9 bases between the germline ends. There are 13 residues in the CDR3. The CDR3 is CASSYGVSTEAFF. Here the CDR3 DNA reads TGTGCCAGCAGTTATGGTGTCAGCACTGAAGCTTTCTTT.

V and J are TRBV19 and TRBJ1-5; perhaps TRBD1 as D (6 bases). This CDR3 contains 14 residues. V lost 6 bases and J lost 7, with 16 bases in between. Germline CDR1 LNHDA, CDR2 SQIVND (reference sequence). CDR3 amino acids: CASSKSGARQPQHF. The CDR3, as DNA: TGTGCCAGTAGCAAGTCGGGGGCGAGGCAGCCCCAGCATTTT. Complete variable domain (other parts from reference TRBV19 and TRBJ1-5): DGGITQSPKYLFRKEGQNVTLSCEQNLNHDAMYWYRQDPGQGLRLIYYSQIVNDFQKGDIAEGYSVSREKKESFPLTVTSAQKNPTAFYLCASSKSGARQPQHFGDGTRLSIL.

This chain joins TRBV18 and TRBJ2-1, with D possibly being TRBD1 (6 bases). Germline V CDR1 and CDR2: KGHSH, LQKENI. The V end lost 6 bases, the J end lost 10 bases, and 16 bases lay between the germline ends. The CDR3 covers 13 residues. The DNA of the CDR3 is TGTGCCAGCTCCTCCCAAGGGGGTCGCGAGCAGTTCTTC. It specifies CASSSQGGREQFF. Based on the CDR3 plus reference TRBV18 and TRBJ2-1, the full variable domain is NAGVMQNPRHLVRRRGQEARLRCSPMKGHSHVYWYRQLPEEGLKFMVYLQKENIIDESGMPKERFSAEFPKEGPSILRIQQVVRGDSAAYFCASSSQGGREQFFGPGTRLTVL.

This clone occurred a few times. J is TRBJ1-1 and V is TRBV4-3; D unresolved. Germline V gene sequence: CDR1 LGHNA, CDR2 YSLEER. The CDR3 has 15 amino acids. Between the trimmed V and J ends, which lost 0 bases and 0 bases, there was a span of 8 bases. CDR3 amino acids: CASSQEAGMNTEAFF. The CDR3 DNA reads as TGCGCCAGCAGCCAAGAAGCAGGAATGAACACTGAAGCTTTCTTT.

By its share, this clone is medium-sized (0.01 to 0.1%). The chain links TRBV11-2 to TRBJ1-6; 7 bases align to TRBD1. The CDR3 has 14 residues. Per the germline V gene, CDR1 is SGHAT and CDR2 is FQNNGV. The ends lost 7 bases at V and 6 bases at J; junction bases unmatched: 6. CDR3 in amino acids: CASTPGQFNSPLHF. CDR3 bases: TGTGCCAGCACCCCGGGACAGTTTAATTCACCCCTCCACTTT.

This clone was seen only a few times. The chain employs TRBV7-2 and TRBJ1-1, with 8 bases aligning to TRBD1. With 0 bases clipped from V and 5 bases from J, the junction kept 8 bases outside the gene matches. Germline V gene data show CDR1 as SGHTA and CDR2 as FQGNSA. The CDR3 is 16 residues long. The chain's CDR3 is CASSLARRQGRTEAFF. The CDR3 coding sequence is TGTGCCAGCAGCTTAGCGCGTAGACAGGGGAGGACTGAAGCTTTCTTT.

This chain uses TRBV12-5 with TRBJ2-1; TRBD2 matches 15 bases. The germline V gene encodes CDR1 LGHNT and CDR2 FRNRAP. The CDR3 is 16 residues long. V shed 6 bases and J 7 bases; nucleotides not matched to a gene: 7. In DNA form, the CDR3 reads TGTGCTAGTGGCTCTGGACTAGCGGGAGGGTCGAATGAGCAGTTCTTC. Its translation: CASGSGLAGGSNEQFF. Variable domain in full (rest from reference TRBV12-5 and TRBJ2-1): DARVTQTPRHKVTEMGQEVTMRCQPILGHNTVFWYRQTMMQGLELLAYFRNRAPLDDSGMPKDRFSAEMPDATLATLKIQPSEPRDSAVYFCASGSGLAGGSNEQFFGPGTRLTVL.

The chain employs TRBV25-1 and TRBJ2-1, with unresolved D. The CDR3 covers 15 residues. Germline CDR1 and CDR2: MGHDK and SYGVNS. Trimming pared 1 base from V and 0 bases from J, leaving 7 bases between. CDR3 protein: CASSELPSSYNEQFF. CDR3 nucleotide sequence: TGTGCCAGCAGTGAATTACCGAGCTCCTACAATGAGCAGTTCTTC.

J is TRBJ1-1 and V is TRBV11-3, with 7 bases lining up with TRBD1. V dropped 1 base and J dropped 1; count of bases not matched to a gene: 3. Germline values: CDR1 SGHNT, CDR2 YENEEA. The CDR3 runs to 15 residues. The CDR3 sequence: CASSLGQGENTEAFF. The DNA for the CDR3 is TGTGCCAGCAGCTTAGGTCAGGGGGAGAACACTGAAGCTTTCTTT.

V and J are TRBV30 and TRBJ1-1, with D possibly being TRBD1 (6 bases). The V gene lost 4 bases and the J gene lost 0 bases, with 18 bases spanning the gap. The CDR3 has 16 residues. Germline lookup yields CDR1 GTSNPN and CDR2 SVGIG (reference sequence). The CDR3 is CAWNKQGTGMNTEAFF. The CDR3, as DNA: TGTGCCTGGAACAAACAGGGAACGGGGATGAACACTGAAGCTTTCTTT.

V and J are TRBV14 and TRBJ1-2, with TRBD1 identical over 9 bases. The CDR3 extends over 14 amino acids. Per germline, CDR1 SGHDN and CDR2 FVKESK. Unmatched junction bases numbered 2, after V lost 3 bases and J lost 3 bases. CDR3 sequence reads: CASSQDRGHYGYTF. CDR3 sequence (DNA): TGTGCCAGCAGCCAGGACAGGGGTCACTATGGCTACACCTTC.